Following are 21 T cell receptor beta chains from one sample sequenced in a study of CD8 T cells in Susac syndrome. Reverse transcription of roughly 0.45 to 1 ug RNA used random hexamers. A single record per CDR3 protein comes from TCRdb applying MiXCR to the immunoSEQ multiplex PCR reads. The table records under 200,000 distinct CDR3 sequences, 94% of them present only once. Sequencing was done on a sample of CD4+ T cells from PBMCs. The receptors were gathered from a human donor with Susac syndrome.

A few counts support this clonotype. The gene calls are TRBV7-9 and TRBJ2-1, with D perhaps TRBD1 (6 bases). Trimming took 1 base from V and 4 from J, leaving 8 bases between them. CDR3 length: 14 residues. Germline loops: CDR1 SEHNR, CDR2 FQNEAQ (reference sequence). The CDR3 DNA sequence: TGTGCCAGCAGCTTAGACAGGGCTTACAATGAGCAGTTCTTC. Protein: CASSLDRAYNEQFF.

This clonotype showed up just once. CDR3 sequence reads: CASREDRGQAYEQYF. In DNA, the CDR3 is TGTGCCAGCAGGGAGGACAGGGGGCAAGCCTACGAGCAGTACTTC. The rearrangement joins TRBV6-6 to TRBJ2-7; 11 bases fit TRBD1. The CDR3 consists of 15 residues. The trim removed 6 bases at V and 2 bases at J, leaving 6 bases unmatched. Germline CDR1 and CDR2: MNHNY and SVGAGI (reference sequence).

V gene TRBV20-1 combines with J gene TRBJ2-5, with a tentative D call TRBD2 (7 bases). CDR1 DFQATT and CDR2 SNEGSKA come from the germline V gene (reference sequence). The CDR3 contains 14 residues. V was pared by 0 bases and J by 4 bases, with 12 bases between. The CDR3 reads CSAREGGRGETQYF. DNA of the CDR3: TGCAGTGCTAGAGAGGGGGGGCGAGGAGAGACCCAGTACTTC.

The CDR3 spells CASSQGKGEAFF. The DNA for the CDR3 is TGTGCCAGCAGCCAAGGAAAAGGTGAAGCTTTCTTT. The rearrangement joins TRBV3-1 to TRBJ1-1; D ambiguous. Trimming removed 1 base at V and 7 bases at J, with 7 bases between. CDR1 is LGHDT and CDR2 is YNNKEL in the germline V gene (reference sequence). The CDR3 length is 12 residues.

The rearrangement uses TRBV3-1 and TRBJ1-5; possible D gene TRBD1, 6 bases. Germline lookup yields CDR1 LGHDT and CDR2 YNNKEL (reference sequence). Between the trimmed V and J ends, which lost 0 bases and 4 bases, there was a span of 10 bases. The CDR3 covers 15 residues. As DNA, the CDR3 is TGTGCCAGCAGCCAAGACGGGGGGCGGAATCAGCCCCAGCATTTT. Translated: CASSQDGGRNQPQHF.

This CDR3 reads CASSSTLFEQYF. In DNA, the CDR3 is TGTGCCAGCAGTTCGACCCTTTTCGAGCAGTACTTC. The chain has TRBV28 and TRBJ2-7; D unclear. CDR3 length: 12 amino acids. V was pared by 4 bases and J by 6 bases, with 10 bases between. CDR1 MDHEN and CDR2 SYDVKM come from the germline V gene. The full variable domain, its missing parts supplied by reference TRBV28 and TRBJ2-7, is DVKVTQSSRYLVKRTGEKVFLECVQDMDHENMFWYRQDPGLGLRLIYFSYDVKMKEKGDIPEGYSVSREKKERFSLILESASTNQTSMYLCASSSTLFEQYFGPGTRLTVT.

The chain employs TRBV5-1 and TRBJ2-1; TRBD2 agrees at 9 bases. The CDR3 runs 15 residues. Germline CDR1 reads SGHRS; CDR2 reads YFSETQ. V was pared by 0 bases and J by 9 bases, with 7 bases of the junction left unmatched. Here the CDR3 DNA reads TGCGCCAGCAGCTTGGATGCGGGGGGGCAGACTGAGCAGTTCTTC. Encoded protein: CASSLDAGGQTEQFF.

The chain employs TRBV18 and TRBJ1-3; a possible D gene is TRBD1 (6 bases). Germline V gene sequence: CDR1 KGHSH, CDR2 LQKENI. The CDR3 is 16 residues long. Trimming removed 6 bases at V and 0 bases at J, with 15 bases between. CDR3 sequence (DNA): TGTGCCAGCTCGCCCGGGACACTCTACTCTGGAAACACCATATATTTT. This gives the protein CASSPGTLYSGNTIYF.

The table lists this clonotype with a count of one. V and J are TRBV9 and TRBJ2-2; no clear D gene. V dropped 4 bases and J dropped 2 bases, with 9 bases sitting between them. CDR1 and CDR2 from the germline V gene are SGDLS and YYNGEE. The CDR3 is 14 amino acids. The DNA of the CDR3 is TGTGCCAGCAGCCCCCAGAGTAACACCGGGGAGCTGTTTTTT. This encodes CASSPQSNTGELFF.

V and J are TRBV25-1 and TRBJ2-1, with TRBD1 matching 9 bases. With 3 bases clipped from V and 9 bases from J, the junction kept 15 bases outside the gene matches. The length of the CDR3 is 17 residues. Germline V gives CDR1 MGHDK, CDR2 SYGVNS. In DNA, the CDR3 is TGTGCCAGCAGTGAGCCCGGCCCGGGACAGGGACCGGGTGAGCAGTTCTTC. Its protein product is CASSEPGPGQGPGEQFF.

The genes are TRBV29-1 and TRBJ2-1; TRBD1 might be the D (6 bases). This CDR3 has 15 residues. From germline, CDR1 is SQVTM and CDR2 ANQGSEA. V was cut by 7 bases and J by 5 bases, with 21 bases left in between. For the CDR3, the DNA is TGCAGCGGGGGGCATCCCGAAGATCCCAACAATGAGCAGTTCTTC. As protein: CSGGHPEDPNNEQFF.

The chain recombines TRBV2 with TRBJ1-1; D call uncertain. Trimming removed 5 bases at V and 5 bases at J, with 9 bases between. This CDR3 is built from 12 residues. Germline assignment: CDR1 SNHLY and CDR2 FYNNEI. The CDR3 coding sequence is TGTGCCAGCAGTTCCGCCGGGACTGAAGCTTTCTTT. Encoded protein: CASSSAGTEAFF.

This clonotype was detected only once. The CDR3 spells CSADSGTGTDTQYF. CDR3 nucleotide sequence: TGCAGTGCAGATAGCGGAACTGGCACAGATACGCAGTATTTT. The rearrangement links TRBV20-1 to TRBJ2-3; D is perhaps TRBD2 (6 bases). Trimming shortened V by 6 bases and J by 1 base, and 14 bases separated the two germline ends. The CDR3 contains 14 residues. Germline V CDR1 and CDR2: DFQATT, SNEGSKA (reference sequence).

The chain combines TRBV29-1 with TRBJ1-5, with 7 bases matching TRBD1. This CDR3 has 14 amino acids. Germline V gene sequence: CDR1 SQVTM, CDR2 ANQGSEA. V dropped 4 bases and J dropped 1; count of bases not matched to a gene: 4. CDR3 nucleotides: TGCAGCGTTGTCCCAGGGGGAAGCAATCAGCCCCAGCATTTT. It specifies CSVVPGGSNQPQHF.

The chain carries TRBV27 and TRBJ2-7, with TRBD1 as a possible D gene (6 bases). V gave up 0 bases and J gave up 1 base, with 10 bases separating them. The CDR3 extends over 15 amino acids. The germline gives CDR1 MNHEY, CDR2 SMNVEV (reference sequence). The CDR3 bases are TGTGCCAGCAGTTTATCGAACAGGGCTTCCTACGAGCAGTACTTC. Its protein product is CASSLSNRASYEQYF.

The CDR3 DNA follows: TGCAGTGCTAGACAGAACACAGATACGCAGTATTTT. Residues: CSARQNTDTQYF. This chain uses TRBV20-1 with TRBJ2-3, with no clear D. The CDR3 runs to 12 residues. Trimming removed 2 bases from V and 2 bases from J, with 5 bases in between. Germline-derived CDR1 and CDR2 are DFQATT and SNEGSKA (reference sequence).

The J gene is TRBJ1-5, the V gene TRBV2; TRBD1 is a possible D gene (6 bases). This CDR3 is 14 amino acids long. CDR1 and CDR2 from the germline V gene are SNHLY and FYNNEI. The V end lost 6 bases, the J end lost 5 bases, and 14 bases lay between the germline ends. The CDR3, as DNA: TGTGCCAGCAGACTCGGGACAAGGGATCAGCCCCAGCATTTT. It specifies CASRLGTRDQPQHF.

The V gene is TRBV2, the J gene TRBJ2-3; possibly TRBD2 for D (6 bases). Germline CDR1 reads SNHLY; CDR2 reads FYNNEI. The length of the CDR3 is 16 residues. Deletions cut 2 bases from V and 1 base from J, with 13 bases between. The CDR3 DNA reads TGTGCCAGCAGTGAATTTGTAGCGGCCCGCACAGATACGCAGTATTTT. Translation gives CASSEFVAARTDTQYF.

V and J are TRBV4-3 and TRBJ2-7, with 8 bases matching TRBD1. Germline CDR1 is LGHNA and CDR2 is YSLEER. This CDR3 is 16 amino acids long. The ends lost 0 bases at V and 5 bases at J; junction bases unmatched: 9. CDR3 loop: CASSQDSTGGFNEQYF. DNA of the CDR3: TGCGCCAGCAGCCAAGATTCAACAGGGGGTTTCAACGAGCAGTACTTC.

The CDR3 sequence is CAWTSAETQYF. CDR3 bases: TGTGCCTGGACTAGTGCAGAGACCCAGTACTTC. This chain links TRBV30 with TRBJ2-5, with unresolved D. The CDR3 spans 11 residues. V shed 4 bases and J shed 4 bases, with 7 bases lying between them. Germline values: CDR1 GTSNPN, CDR2 SVGIG (reference sequence).

The chain links TRBV20-1 to TRBJ2-7, with 8 bases lining up with TRBD2. This CDR3 has 13 residues. The germline gives CDR1 DFQATT, CDR2 SNEGSKA (reference sequence). V shed 6 bases, J shed 2 bases, and the junction held 6 bases outside the gene matches. CDR3 coding DNA: TGCAGTGCCCCACAGCGGGGGACCTACGAGCAGTACTTC. Amino acid sequence: CSAPQRGTYEQYF.